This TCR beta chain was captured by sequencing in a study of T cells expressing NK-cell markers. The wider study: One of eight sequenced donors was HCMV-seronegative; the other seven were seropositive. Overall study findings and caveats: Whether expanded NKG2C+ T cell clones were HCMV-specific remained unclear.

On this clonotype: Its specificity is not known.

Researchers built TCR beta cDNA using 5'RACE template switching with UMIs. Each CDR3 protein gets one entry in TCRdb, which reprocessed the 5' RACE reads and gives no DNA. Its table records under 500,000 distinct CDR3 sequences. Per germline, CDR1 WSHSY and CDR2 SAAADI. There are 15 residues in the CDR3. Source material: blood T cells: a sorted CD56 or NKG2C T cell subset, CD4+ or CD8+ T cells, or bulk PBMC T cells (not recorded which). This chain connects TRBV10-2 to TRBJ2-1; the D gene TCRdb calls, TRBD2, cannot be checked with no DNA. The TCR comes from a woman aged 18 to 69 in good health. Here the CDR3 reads CASRKDPPRYNEQFF.